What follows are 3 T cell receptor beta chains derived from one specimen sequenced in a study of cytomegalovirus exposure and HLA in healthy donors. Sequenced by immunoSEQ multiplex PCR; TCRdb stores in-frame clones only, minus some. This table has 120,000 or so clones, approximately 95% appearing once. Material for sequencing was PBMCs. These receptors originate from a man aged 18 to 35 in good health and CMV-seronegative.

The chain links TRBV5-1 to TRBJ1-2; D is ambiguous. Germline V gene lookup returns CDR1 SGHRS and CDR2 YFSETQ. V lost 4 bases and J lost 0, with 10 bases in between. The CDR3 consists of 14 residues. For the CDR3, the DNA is TGCGCCAGCAGCCCAGCAGGCGCTAACTATGGCTACACCTTC. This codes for CASSPAGANYGYTF.

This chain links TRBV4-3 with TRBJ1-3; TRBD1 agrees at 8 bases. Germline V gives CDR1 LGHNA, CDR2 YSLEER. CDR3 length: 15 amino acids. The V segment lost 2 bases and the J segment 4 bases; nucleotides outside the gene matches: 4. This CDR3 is CASSQLGTGGNTIYF. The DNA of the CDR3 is TGCGCCAGCAGCCAACTCGGGACAGGAGGAAACACCATATATTTT.

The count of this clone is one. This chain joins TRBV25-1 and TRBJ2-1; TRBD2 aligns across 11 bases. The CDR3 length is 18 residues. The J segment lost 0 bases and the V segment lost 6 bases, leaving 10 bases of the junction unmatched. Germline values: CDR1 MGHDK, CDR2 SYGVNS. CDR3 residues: CASSGLAGRTSSYNEQFF. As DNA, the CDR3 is TGTGCCAGCAGCGGACTAGCGGGTAGAACGAGCTCCTACAATGAGCAGTTCTTC.